This T cell receptor beta chain was found in a study of technical replicates of blood from a handful of donors (dated by TCRdb to about 2017). Libraries were constructed by the immunoSEQ multiplex PCR assay. Entries here come from immuneACCESS through TCRdb and include only in-frame sequences with V and J called. Some clones fail to appear in such tables; in the studies checked, an unresolved V gene covers under half of the shortfall, and the cause of the remainder is unknown. A total of tens of thousands of clones appear in this sample, more than 90% of them only once. In total, the top ten clones hold under 0.5% of the sample. Measured from the cysteine to the phenylalanine, the CDR3 is 20 residues long. The only DNA kept is the CDR3, 60 bases in frame from the first base. The germline V and J ends show losses of 6 bases and 0 bases respectively, and no gene match explains 18 bases of the junction. As encoded in the germline V gene (reference sequence), CDR1 is MNHEY while CDR2 is SMNVEV.

Details on this clone: Its cognate antigen has yet to be identified. There are no base qualities to consult, and no much larger clone falls within one base.

The source of this sequence is a human donor in good health. Some clones in this sample may be carry-over from other donors' samples. The chain uses TRBV27 and TRBJ2-3; 10 bases in the middle match TRBD1. The sequenced material came from T cells isolated from PBMCs. The sequenced DNA is TGTGCCAGCAGCCCTCGCCCCACCGGGACAGGGGTCTTCAGCACAGATACGCAGTATTTT. This yields the protein CASSPRPTGTGVFSTDTQYF.